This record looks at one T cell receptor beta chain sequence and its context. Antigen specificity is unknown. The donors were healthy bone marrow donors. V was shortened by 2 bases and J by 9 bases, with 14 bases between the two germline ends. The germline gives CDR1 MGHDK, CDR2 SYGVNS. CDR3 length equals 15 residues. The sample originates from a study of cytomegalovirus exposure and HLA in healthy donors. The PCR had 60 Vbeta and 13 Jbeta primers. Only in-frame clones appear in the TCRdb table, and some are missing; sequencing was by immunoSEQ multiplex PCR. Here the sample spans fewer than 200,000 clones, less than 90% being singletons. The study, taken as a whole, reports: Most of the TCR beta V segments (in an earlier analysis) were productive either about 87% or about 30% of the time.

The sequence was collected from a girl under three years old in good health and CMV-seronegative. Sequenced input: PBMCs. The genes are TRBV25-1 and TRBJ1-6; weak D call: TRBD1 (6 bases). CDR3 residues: CASSEDGTFGSPLHF. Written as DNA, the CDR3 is TGTGCCAGCAGTGAAGATGGGACATTCGGTTCACCCCTCCACTTT.